This TCR beta chain was profiled in a study of T-cell reconstitution after alpha-beta-depleted transplantation in children (dated by TCRdb to the mid-2010s). With respect to the entire study: Using TCR repertoire profiling, the study followed T-cell immune reconstitution in a quantitative way in children after TCRalphabeta/CD19-depleted allogeneic hematopoietic cell transplantation.

Libraries came from PCR. The run used an Illumina HiSeq 2500. TCR library preparation used molecular barcoding, with unique molecular identifiers applied to normalize quantification of the TCRbeta repertoire. TCRdb handled the public reads itself, with Q25 trimming in fastp and clone calling in MiXCR, and kept productive beta chains. All rows with the same CDR3 protein become a single entry with the most common DNA and genes. This sample comprises about 610,000 distinct CDR3 sequences, roughly a tenth of them detected only once. The ten largest clones add up to roughly 3.9% of the sample. This clonotype was counted many times. It lacks a known antigen. One end of the junction fails to match germline, which may point to a read error. The sequencing used PBMCs from the stem cell graft donor, collected from the stem cell graft. The receptor was derived from a human donor who donated a stem cell graft to a child with acute myeloid leukemia.

The sequenced DNA is TGTGCTAGCAGCCGTGAGACGGGCACCGGGGAGCTGTTTTTT. Translated, it gives CASSRETGTGELFF. The chain is encoded by TRBV7-7 joined to TRBJ2-2; no D gene can be assigned with confidence. Reading the germline V gene (reference sequence) gives CDR1 SSHAT and CDR2 FNYEAQ. The CDR3 has 14 amino acids, counting the end cysteine and phenylalanine. Only CDR3 DNA is held: 42 bases, read in frame from base 1.